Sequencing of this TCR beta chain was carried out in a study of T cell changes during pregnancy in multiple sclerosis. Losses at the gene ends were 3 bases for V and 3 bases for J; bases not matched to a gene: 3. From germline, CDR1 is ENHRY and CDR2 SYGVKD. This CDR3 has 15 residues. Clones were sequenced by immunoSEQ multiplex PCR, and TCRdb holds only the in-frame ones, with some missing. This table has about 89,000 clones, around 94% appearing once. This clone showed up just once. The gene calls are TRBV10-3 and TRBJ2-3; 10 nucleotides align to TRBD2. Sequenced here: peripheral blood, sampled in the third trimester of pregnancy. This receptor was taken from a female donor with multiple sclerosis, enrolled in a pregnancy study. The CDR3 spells CAISDPAGGTDTQYF. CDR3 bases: TGTGCCATCAGTGATCCAGCGGGAGGGACAGATACGCAGTATTTT.